The 16 T cell receptor beta chains below all came from one sample that was sequenced in a study of T cells in localized non-small cell lung cancer. Measured with immunoSEQ multiplex PCR; TCRdb has only the in-frame clones, and not every one. The table lists over 1,000 clones, about 39% of them singletons. The sample here was lung tumor tissue, taken before any cancer treatment. The origin of the receptors is a woman aged 40 to 75 with stage I lung adenocarcinoma.

This rearrangement joins TRBV19 to TRBJ1-2, with 7 bases matching TRBD1. V was pared by 3 bases and J by 2 bases, with 3 bases of the junction left unmatched. The CDR3 length is 14 residues. Germline V gene lookup returns CDR1 LNHDA and CDR2 SQIVND (reference sequence). In nucleotides, the CDR3 is TGTGCCAGTAGTATGCAGGGGGTGAACTATGGCTACACCTTC. Translation: CASSMQGVNYGYTF.

V and J are TRBV25-1 and TRBJ1-4; D gene uncertain. CDR1 MGHDK and CDR2 SYGVNS come from the germline V gene. Deletions cut 2 bases from V and 8 bases from J, with 6 bases between. The CDR3 extends over 12 amino acids. Here the CDR3 reads CASSEAREKLFF. CDR3 in DNA: TGTGCCAGCAGTGAAGCACGGGAAAAACTGTTTTTT.

The J gene is TRBJ1-1, the V gene TRBV29-1, with D perhaps TRBD1 (5 bases). Germline assignment: CDR1 SQVTM and CDR2 ANQGSEA. This CDR3 is 13 amino acids long. The V gene lost 5 bases and the J gene lost 5 bases, with 15 bases spanning the gap. The CDR3 protein is CSVQTGIGTEAFF. DNA for the CDR3: TGCAGCGTTCAAACAGGTATTGGGACTGAAGCTTTCTTT.

This clone was seen only a few times. The J gene is TRBJ2-1, the V gene TRBV30; tentatively, D is TRBD1 or TRBD2 (8 bases each). CDR3 length equals 14 residues. Germline assignment: CDR1 GTSNPN and CDR2 SVGIG (reference sequence). Trimming shortened V by 8 bases and J by 8 bases, and 22 bases separated the two germline ends. CDR3 protein: CALVVAGQVDEQFF. CDR3 nucleotide sequence: TGTGCCCTCGTGGTAGCGGGACAGGTGGATGAGCAGTTCTTC.

The chain employs TRBV14 and TRBJ2-5; tentatively, D is TRBD2 (5 bases). Deletions cut 0 bases from V and 7 bases from J, with 15 bases between. Germline CDR1 SGHDN, CDR2 FVKESK. This CDR3 contains 15 residues. The CDR3 region has the DNA TGTGCCAGCAGCCAAGAAGGAGGCCCTCATGTGACCCAGTACTTC. This translates into CASSQEGGPHVTQYF.

A few counts support this clone. The chain recombines TRBV11-3 with TRBJ1-4; 7 bases agree with TRBD1. Germline values: CDR1 SGHNT, CDR2 YENEEA. The V segment lost 5 bases and the J segment 7 bases; nucleotides outside the gene matches: 10. CDR3 size: 15 residues. The CDR3 protein is CASSQLTGPTEKLFF. CDR3 in DNA: TGTGCCAGCAGCCAATTGACAGGGCCTACTGAAAAACTGTTTTTT.

V gene TRBV29-1 combines with J gene TRBJ1-5; TRBD1 matches 9 bases. Germline V gene data show CDR1 as SQVTM and CDR2 as ANQGSEA. The length of the CDR3 is 12 residues. V was clipped by 6 bases and J by 6 bases; unmatched bases: 3. This CDR3 is CSVGQGSQPQHF. The CDR3 DNA follows: TGCAGCGTGGGACAGGGTAGTCAGCCCCAGCATTTT.

The chain joins TRBV29-1 to TRBJ1-2; TRBD1 might be the D (5 bases). Trimming removed 5 bases at V and 3 bases at J, with 10 bases between. Germline V gene lookup returns CDR1 SQVTM and CDR2 ANQGSEA. This CDR3 region has 12 residues. The CDR3 here is CSVRGNHYGYTF. CDR3 coding DNA: TGCAGCGTTAGGGGAAATCACTATGGCTACACCTTC.

This chain joins TRBV5-1 and TRBJ1-4; D might be TRBD1 (6 bases). Looked up from germline, CDR1 is SGHRS and CDR2 is YFSETQ. Trimming cost V 4 bases and J 0 bases, with 10 bases left between them. CDR3 size: 15 residues. CDR3 residues: CASSTGTTTNEKLFF. The DNA of the CDR3 is TGCGCCAGCAGCACCGGGACAACAACTAATGAAAAACTGTTTTTT.

The chain links TRBV11-3 to TRBJ1-6; D is unclear. The CDR3 has 14 residues. Trimming cost V 0 bases and J 9 bases, with 9 bases left between them. CDR1 is SGHNT, CDR2 YENEEA, per germline. CDR3 region: CASSLEGGLSPLHF. CDR3 bases: TGTGCCAGCAGCTTAGAAGGAGGACTTTCACCCCTCCACTTT.

This clone was detected only once. V gene TRBV29-1 combines with J gene TRBJ1-5, with 9 bases matching TRBD1. The CDR3 runs to 14 residues. The junction had 7 bases not matched to a gene; V was cut back by 8 bases and J by 2 bases. Looked up from germline, CDR1 is SQVTM and CDR2 is ANQGSEA. The CDR3 bases are TGCAGCACATGGGACAGGGACGGCAATCAGCCCCAGCATTTT. Residues: CSTWDRDGNQPQHF.

With respect to this clone: A nucleotide was unread or ambiguous, so the corresponding amino acid is written X. The rearrangement joins TRBV19 to TRBJ1-5; 8 nucleotides agree with TRBD1. This CDR3 has 13 amino acids. Germline CDR1 and CDR2: LNHDA and SQIVND (reference sequence). V lost 10 bases and J lost 1; bases outside the gene matches: 3. The CDR3 sequence: CAXDRGSNQPQHF. Here the CDR3 DNA reads TGTGCCASCGACAGGGGAAGCAATCAGCCCCAGCATTTT.

The V call is TRBV9, the J call TRBJ2-2; tentatively, D is TRBD1 or TRBD2 (5 bases each). CDR1 is SGDLS and CDR2 is YYNGEE in the germline V gene. The CDR3 length is 14 residues. V was shortened by 5 bases and J by 4 bases, with 12 bases between the two germline ends. CDR3 region: CASSQGRGTGELFF. CDR3 DNA: TGTGCCAGCAGTCAGGGACGCGGCACCGGGGAGCTGTTTTTT.

The V call is TRBV25-1, the J call TRBJ2-7; unclear D gene. The CDR3 length is 12 residues. V was trimmed by 6 bases and J by 7 bases, leaving 13 bases between them. Germline CDR1 is MGHDK and CDR2 is SYGVNS. The CDR3 DNA sequence: TGTGCCAGCAGCCACCTAACCCGGGAGCAGTACTTC. It yields the protein CASSHLTREQYF.

V gene TRBV11-3 combines with J gene TRBJ1-2; D is unclear. The V end was cut by 5 bases, the J end by 7 bases, with 17 bases between. This CDR3 has 14 amino acids. CDR1 is SGHNT and CDR2 is YENEEA in the germline V gene. The DNA for the CDR3 is TGTGCCAGCAGCCCCACAGAGAACACGGCTGGCTACACCTTC. It codes for CASSPTENTAGYTF.

This clone counts as large (0.1 to 1%). The chain combines TRBV13 with TRBJ1-2; D is ambiguous. This CDR3 is built from 14 residues. The germline V gene encodes CDR1 PRHDT and CDR2 FYEKMQ (reference sequence). Trimming took 0 bases from V and 2 from J, leaving 7 bases between them. The CDR3 sequence: CASSLGTGNYGYTF. The CDR3 bases are TGTGCCAGCAGCTTAGGAACGGGGAACTATGGCTACACCTTC.